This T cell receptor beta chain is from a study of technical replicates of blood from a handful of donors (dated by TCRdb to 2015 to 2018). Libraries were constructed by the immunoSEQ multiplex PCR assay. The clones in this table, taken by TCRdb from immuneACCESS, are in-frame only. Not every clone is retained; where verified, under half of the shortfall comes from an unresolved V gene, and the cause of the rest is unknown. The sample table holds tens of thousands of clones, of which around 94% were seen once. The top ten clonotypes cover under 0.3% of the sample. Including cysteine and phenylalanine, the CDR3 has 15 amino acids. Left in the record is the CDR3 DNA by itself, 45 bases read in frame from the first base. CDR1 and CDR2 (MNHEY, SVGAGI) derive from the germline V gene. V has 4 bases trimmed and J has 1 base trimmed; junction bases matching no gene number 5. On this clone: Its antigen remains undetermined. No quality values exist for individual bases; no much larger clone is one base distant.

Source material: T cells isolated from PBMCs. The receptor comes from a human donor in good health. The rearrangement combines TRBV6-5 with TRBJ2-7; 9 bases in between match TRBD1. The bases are TGTGCCAGCAGTTTGGGACAGGGTAGGTCCTACGAGCAGTACTTC. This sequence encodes CASSLGQGRSYEQYF.